The 9 T cell receptor beta chains listed next were all sequenced from one sample in a study of blood T cell repertoires in COVID-19. Libraries were prepared by immunoSEQ multiplex PCR; TCRdb keeps only in-frame clonotypes and omits some of them. The table has roughly 53,000 clones, roughly 90% seen once. Source material: peripheral blood. The receptors were gathered from an older man with acute or convalescent COVID-19.

This rearrangement joins TRBV7-2 to TRBJ2-1; TRBD2 matches at 9 bases. The germline gives CDR1 SGHTA, CDR2 FQGNSA. This CDR3 region has 18 residues. V gave up 5 bases and J gave up 6 bases; unmatched junction bases: 17. In nucleotides, the CDR3 is TGTGCCAGCAGCCTCACCCCTCGGGGCGGGGGGGCCGCCAATGAGCAGTTCTTC. This sequence encodes CASSLTPRGGGAANEQFF.

The chain uses TRBV5-1 and TRBJ2-3; 8 bases map to TRBD2. Germline V gives CDR1 SGHRS, CDR2 YFSETQ. V was clipped by 4 bases and J by 2 bases; unmatched bases: 6. The CDR3 is 15 amino acids. CDR3 protein: CASSPGGAYTDTQYF. The CDR3 region has the DNA TGCGCCAGCAGCCCGGGGGGGGCCTACACAGATACGCAGTATTTT.

In this sample, this clone turned up a few times. V is TRBV2 and J is TRBJ2-7; D perhaps matches TRBD2 (5 bases). V was pared by 4 bases and J by 5 bases, with 18 bases between. The CDR3 is 15 amino acids. CDR1 is SNHLY and CDR2 is FYNNEI in the germline V gene. The chain's CDR3 is CASSGQSPTRDEQYF. In nucleotides, the CDR3 is TGTGCCAGCAGTGGGCAGAGCCCCACGAGGGACGAGCAGTACTTC.

The V gene is TRBV13, the J gene TRBJ1-2, with 9 bases aligning to TRBD1. The CDR3 extends over 13 amino acids. Germline V gene lookup returns CDR1 PRHDT and CDR2 FYEKMQ (reference sequence). With V trimmed by 6 bases and J by 6 bases, 5 bases remained unmatched. CDR3 protein: CASSSGTGNGYTF. CDR3 nucleotides: TGTGCCAGCAGTTCAGGGACAGGGAATGGCTACACCTTC.

This chain uses TRBV18 with TRBJ1-4, with D tentatively TRBD1 (5 bases). Germline-derived CDR1 and CDR2 are KGHSH and LQKENI. Trimming stripped 2 bases from V and 3 bases from J, with 16 bases between. The CDR3 spans 17 residues. This chain's CDR3 is CASSPSLSGTANEKLFF. The CDR3 coding sequence is TGTGCCAGCTCACCAAGCCTCTCCGGGACTGCTAATGAAAAACTGTTTTTT.

The gene calls are TRBV5-5 and TRBJ1-2; TRBD1 aligns across 7 bases. V was clipped by 2 bases and J by 0 bases; unmatched bases: 1. The CDR3 contains 14 residues. Looked up from germline, CDR1 is SGHKS and CDR2 is YYEKEE (reference sequence). CDR3 protein: CASSLGGANYGYTF. CDR3 nucleotides: TGTGCCAGCAGCTTAGGGGGCGCTAACTATGGCTACACCTTC.

The chain links TRBV10-1 to TRBJ2-1, with TRBD2 matching over 8 bases. Trimming at V came to 3 bases and at J to 6 bases, leaving 4 bases not matched to a gene. CDR3 size: 14 residues. Germline CDR1 is WNHNN and CDR2 is SYGVQD (reference sequence). The CDR3 here is CASSDSGVLNEQFF. In DNA form, the CDR3 reads TGCGCCAGCAGTGATAGCGGGGTTCTCAATGAGCAGTTCTTC.

This clone occurred once. The chain recombines TRBV18 with TRBJ1-2; TRBD1 aligns across 7 bases. CDR1 is KGHSH, CDR2 LQKENI, per germline. The V segment lost 1 base and the J segment 3 bases; nucleotides outside the gene matches: 2. This CDR3 is 14 amino acids long. This CDR3 is CASSPQGADYGYTF. The CDR3 DNA follows: TGTGCCAGCTCACCACAGGGGGCCGACTATGGCTACACCTTC.

The rearrangement links TRBV5-1 to TRBJ2-3, with D tentatively TRBD2 (6 bases). The CDR3 has 14 amino acids. Germline CDR1 is SGHRS and CDR2 is YFSETQ. The V and J ends lost 1 base and 5 bases respectively, with 11 bases between them. The CDR3 nucleotides read TGCGCCAGCAGCTTGTTGGAGGGTAAAGATACGCAGTATTTT. It encodes CASSLLEGKDTQYF.